Sequencing of this T cell receptor (beta chain) was carried out in a study of blood T cell repertoires in COVID-19. Study-level background: Samples of COVID-19 (acute and convalescent) were obtained from the United States, Italy and Spain.

The CDR3 extends over 16 amino acids. Germline CDR1 and CDR2: LGHNA and YSLEER. V gave up 0 bases and J gave up 0 bases; unmatched junction bases: 3. Participant age was roughly 18 to 95 years, and participants resided in fewer than 30 US areas. Resolution of symptoms, clearance, or two negative PCRs was present in recovered Cohort 3 donors. TCRdb's copy holds only in-frame clones and misses some; the assay was immunoSEQ multiplex PCR. Of 140,000 to 150,000 clones listed, 75% to 90% were seen once; the top ten hold about 4.5%. The sequence came from a man in his fifties or sixties who had recovered from COVID-19. Specimen: PBMCs or T cells enriched from blood (not recorded which). The V gene is TRBV4-3, the J gene TRBJ2-3, with TRBD2 matching 7 bases. The CDR3 region has the DNA TGCGCCAGCAGCCAAGAAGCGGGGATAAGCACAGATACGCAGTATTTT. Translation gives CASSQEAGISTDTQYF.